This note documents a single TCR beta chain sequence. These data originate in a study of long-term antiretroviral therapy in people with HIV. Samples were assayed with immunoSEQ v3.0 at survey level. Using immunoSEQ multiplex PCR, the repertoire was profiled, and TCRdb retains in-frame clones only, with some absent. Of tens of thousands of clones in the sample, roughly four fifths are singletons; the top ten hold about 12%. The germline V gene has CDR1 PRHDT and CDR2 FYEKMQ (reference sequence). Trimming took off 7 bases at V and 0 bases at J, with 4 bases between the two ends. CDR3 length equals 12 residues.

The receptor comes from a man aged 18 to 29 with HIV. The specimen comprised unsorted PBMCs, sampled 0.3 years after starting antiretroviral therapy. The chain combines TRBV13 with TRBJ2-4; D not certain. CDR3: CASTVAKNIQYF. The CDR3 DNA is TGTGCCAGCACTGTAGCCAAAAACATTCAGTACTTC. The full variable domain, with the rest looked up from reference TRBV13 and TRBJ2-4, is AAGVIQSPRHLIKEKRETATLKCYPIPRHDTVYWYQQGPGQDPQFLISFYEKMQSDKGSIPDRFSAQQFSDYHSELNMSSLELGDSALYFCASTVAKNIQYFGAGTRLSVL.